The rows below give T cell receptor beta chains drawn from one sample of a study of radiotherapy plus CTLA-4 blockade in lung cancer. The repertoire was sequenced with immunoSEQ multiplex PCR; TCRdb's copy has only in-frame clones and lacks some. This repertoire shows roughly 90,000 clones, just over 85% found once; its top ten account for 4.5% to 6%. Sample: peripheral blood, taken from a patient treated with radiotherapy plus ipilimumab. These receptors were obtained from a human donor with non-small cell lung cancer that progressed on radiotherapy plus ipilimumab. The CDR3 runs from the conserved cysteine through the conserved F or W. D genes are given only for firm matches. Clone size is not always given. Where it is, it says once, few, many or a class for expanded clones.

size	D	V	J	CDR3	DNA
NA	NA	TRBV19	TRBJ1-5	CASNPDTNQPQHF	TGTGCCAGTAACCCTGACACGAATCAGCCCCAGCATTTT
once	NA	TRBV5-1	TRBJ1-1	CASSLTQGTEAFF	TGCGCCAGCAGCCTAACACAGGGCACTGAAGCTTTCTTT
NA	NA	TRBV11-2	TRBJ2-7	CASSFEGSEQYF	TGTGCCAGCAGCTTTGAAGGGAGCGAGCAGTACTTC
few	NA	TRBV18	TRBJ1-3	CASSPNRAKSSGNTIYF	TGTGCCAGCTCACCAAACAGGGCGAAAAGCTCTGGAAACACCATATATTTT
few	TRBD1	TRBV6-6	TRBJ1-4	CASSYSSDRDEKLFF	TGTGCCAGCAGTTACTCTTCCGACAGGGATGAAAAACTGTTTTTT
NA	NA	TRBV10-3	TRBJ1-1	CATETGMNTEAFF	TGTGCCACCGAGACGGGAATGAACACTGAAGCTTTCTTT
NA	NA	TRBV7-9	TRBJ1-1	CASSLAHGGRTEAFF	TGTGCCAGCAGCTTAGCCCACGGAGGGCGCACTGAAGCTTTCTTT
NA	NA	TRBV15	TRBJ2-1	CATSRDRTGVDEQFF	TGTGCCACCAGCAGAGATCGTACGGGAGTGGATGAGCAGTTCTTC
NA	TRBD2	TRBV27	TRBJ2-7	CASTGGSSYEQYF	TGTGCCAGCACAGGCGGGAGCTCCTACGAGCAGTACTTC
NA	NA	TRBV18	TRBJ2-3	CASSPELSTDTQYF	TGTGCCAGCTCACCCGAATTAAGCACAGATACGCAGTATTTT
NA	NA	TRBV11-3	TRBJ2-7	CASSLNRGPYEQYF	TGTGCCAGCAGCTTGAATCGGGGGCCCTACGAGCAGTACTTC
NA	NA	TRBV30	TRBJ1-5	CAWSVNKGPTLTQPQHF	TGTGCCTGGAGTGTAAATAAGGGACCAACATTGACCCAGCCCCAGCATTTT
NA	TRBD1	TRBV2	TRBJ1-2	CASLKTGTYGYTF	TGTGCCAGTTTGAAGACAGGGACCTATGGCTACACCTTC
NA	TRBD1	TRBV5-1	TRBJ1-1	CASSVGTGGTEAFF	TGCGCCAGCAGCGTGGGGACAGGGGGGACTGAAGCTTTCTTT
NA	NA	TRBV30	TRBJ2-1	CAWGGSYNEQFF	TGTGCCTGGGGCGGCTCCTACAATGAGCAGTTCTTC
NA	TRBD2	TRBV6-1	TRBJ2-1	CASSERLAGGFGTYNEQFF	TGTGCCAGCAGTGAAAGGCTAGCGGGGGGTTTCGGTACTTACAATGAGCAGTTCTTC
once	NA	TRBV10-2	TRBJ2-7	CASRDFKVISYEQYF	TGCGCCAGCAGGGACTTCAAGGTAATCTCCTACGAGCAGTACTTC
once	NA	TRBV6-1	TRBJ1-2	CASTSEGRANYGYTF	TGTGCCAGCACGTCTGAGGGAAGAGCTAACTATGGCTACACCTTC
NA	NA	TRBV5-1	TRBJ2-2	CASSLVGRATGELFF	TGCGCCAGCAGCTTGGTCGGGAGAGCCACCGGGGAGCTGTTTTTT
NA	NA	TRBV6-1	TRBJ2-3	CASSAKFDTDTQYF	TGTGCCAGCAGTGCCAAGTTCGACACAGATACGCAGTATTTT